These 3 T cell receptor beta chains were sequenced from one sample in a study of Ad26.COV2.S vaccination and SARS-CoV-2 variants (dated by TCRdb to the early 2020s). The treatment or condition label, as the study defines it: around 19 received Ad26.COV2.S at low or high dose, single or two shots; 5 received placebo; per-sample allocation not given. Repertoires of vaccine and placebo recipients were sequenced from samples collected on day 63 after the first injection. Libraries were made using the immunoSEQ multiplex PCR assay. TCRdb obtained this table from immuneACCESS and retained in-frame rearrangements with V and J assigned. These tables miss some clones; where compared with another copy, unresolved V genes account for less than half of the shortfall, and the remainder is unexplained. The sample table holds some 450,000 clones, of which about 90% were seen once. The ten largest clones represent approximately 4.5% of the sample.

The sequences come from peripheral blood, collected in a trial of Ad26.COV2.S vaccine versus placebo. The origin of the receptors is a person between 18 and 59 years old who received the Ad26.COV2.S COVID-19 vaccine or a placebo.

This clone was seen once. The chain joins TRBV7-2 to TRBJ2-7; 7 positions match TRBD2. After removal of 1 base from V and 5 bases from J, the junction contained 8 bases not matched to a gene. This CDR3 spans 15 amino acids. CDR1 SGHTA and CDR2 FQGNSA come from the germline V gene. This chain's CDR3 is CASSLGAGAWDEQYF. DNA for the CDR3: TGTGCCAGCAGCTTAGGGGCGGGAGCGTGGGACGAGCAGTACTTC. Drawing the rest from reference TRBV7-2 and TRBJ2-7, the complete variable domain is GAGVSQSPSNKVTEKGKDVELRCDPISGHTALYWYRQSLGQGLEFLIYFQGNSAPDKSGLPSDRFSAERTGGSVSTLTIQRTQQEDSAVYLCASSLGAGAWDEQYFGPGTRLTVT.

The chain links TRBV9 to TRBJ1-1; TRBD1 agrees at 8 bases. Germline V gives CDR1 SGDLS, CDR2 YYNGEE. V gave up 4 bases and J gave up 5 bases; unmatched junction bases: 4. The CDR3 is 13 amino acids. CDR3 loop: CASSPNRGTEAFF. The CDR3 nucleotides read TGTGCCAGCAGCCCTAACAGGGGGACTGAAGCTTTCTTT.

The rearrangement joins TRBV6-1 to TRBJ2-7; 7 bases are shared with TRBD2. The CDR3 consists of 18 residues. Germline lookup yields CDR1 MNHNS and CDR2 SASEGT. V trimming: 0 bases; J trimming: 3 bases; junction bases outside the gene matches: 14. CDR3 coding DNA: TGTGCCAGCAGTGAAGCGGGATTGAACCTGGGGGGGGTCTACGAGCAGTACTTC. As protein: CASSEAGLNLGGVYEQYF.